This T cell receptor (beta chain) was sequenced for a study of blood T cell repertoires in COVID-19. On the study more broadly: Italy, Spain and the United States were the sources of the convalescent and acute COVID-19 samples. The analysed material was cDNA or gDNA that came from T cells, B-cell-depleted T cells, or PBMCs.

The CDR3 loop spans 15 amino acids. V was clipped by 4 bases and J by 0 bases, with 10 bases between them. Germline V gene sequence: CDR1 MNHEY, CDR2 SVGAGI. In the study's own analysis: The authors estimated nucleated cell counts from reference gene primer amplification. The repertoire was sequenced with immunoSEQ multiplex PCR; TCRdb's copy has only in-frame clones and lacks some. From that table come the V and J calls and clone size; the DNA was used to work out D and trimming. Of more than 95,000 clones detected, 84% appear once; the ten largest clones hold 13%. The chain carries TRBV6-5 and TRBJ1-5; D is perhaps TRBD1 (5 bases). The source material was peripheral blood. This sequence originates from a human donor in a cohort sampled during active or convalescent COVID-19. The CDR3 here is CASSWTPYSNQPQHF. The DNA of the CDR3 is TGTGCCAGCAGTTGGACACCCTATAGCAATCAGCCCCAGCATTTT.